This entry concerns a single T cell receptor (beta chain). This clonotype was picked up a small number of times. Its target antigen remains unknown. As the CDR3 is not closed by the conserved phenylalanine or tryptophan, this likely results from a read error. Because the CDR3's place on the DNA is in doubt, the DNA is left out and the CDR3 is given as listed by TCRdb. This specimen belongs to a study of CD8 T cells in ankylosing spondylitis (dated by TCRdb to the late 2010s). With regard to the full study: The study set out to find disease-linked TCR variants by profiling T cell receptor beta repertoires in ankylosing spondylitis patients and healthy donors. The whole study cohort included 85 to 120 healthy donors and 25 ankylosing spondylitis patients. Samples of peripheral blood were taken, and for ankylosing spondylitis patients, synovial fluid was collected as well. Overall study results and their limits: A TCR beta motif of 8 or 9 highly homologous amino acid variants appeared characteristic of blood from ankylosing spondylitis patients. The disease-linked clones were reported to be significantly enriched in matched synovial fluid samples from ankylosing spondylitis patients. The disease-linked clones showed a CD8+ phenotype and occurred at relatively low frequencies in peripheral blood. Some TCR beta motif variants had previously been reported in synovial fluid and blood of reactive arthritis patients, which suggested common disease-initiation mechanisms.

The germline V gene (reference sequence) specifies LNHDA as CDR1 and SQIVND as CDR2. The CDR3 has 10 residues if both end residues are counted. Instrument used: Illumina HiSeq 2500. Quantitative 5'-RACE with molecular barcodes was the method used to prepare the TCR beta libraries. The source study handled its data this way. Disease-linked TCR variants were identified with a new computational method built on a probabilistic model of VDJ rearrangement. TCRdb trimmed the raw reads at Q25, called clones with MiXCR and kept productive beta chains. Every distinct CDR3 protein forms one entry, paired with its most common genes and DNA. The V and J calls shown here were made by TCRdb, not taken from the authors' results. This sample comprises over 700,000 distinct CDR3 sequences, about 20% of them detected only once. The top ten hold roughly a fifth of the sample.

The chain is encoded by TRBV19 joined to TRBJ2-1; the table's D call TRBD1 went unverified against the DNA. Sequenced material: blood, either unsorted or a sorted T cell fraction (not recorded which). The clonotype originates from a male donor with ankylosing spondylitis. Here the CDR3 is given as CARIGQGEGL.